This entry describes one T cell receptor beta chain. Its cognate antigen is unknown. This sample was taken from a study of brain T cells in children with intractable seizures. The assay was immunoSEQ multiplex PCR, and TCRdb's table has in-frame clones only and misses some. The table includes approximately 23,000 clones, roughly 94% detected once. Study findings and constraints: Pre- and post-surgery blood differed in depth, so pre-surgery absences may be undersampling.

Surgery cases with the highest brain T cell transcript signatures were chosen for sequencing. There are 16 residues in the CDR3. CDR1 is LNHDA and CDR2 is SQIVND in the germline V gene (reference sequence). Trimming removed 0 bases at V and 10 bases at J, with 16 bases between. V usage is TRBV19 and J usage is TRBJ1-6; tentative D call: TRBD1 (5 bases). The receptor comes from a boy between 5 and 17 years old with focal cortical dysplasia and intractable seizures. Sample: peripheral blood, taken at surgery. The DNA of the CDR3 is TGTGCCAGTAGTATAGATCATTGGACAAAAGGGTCACCCCTCCACTTT. As protein: CASSIDHWTKGSPLHF. Full variable domain (missing parts from reference TRBV19 and TRBJ1-6): DGGITQSPKYLFRKEGQNVTLSCEQNLNHDAMYWYRQDPGQGLRLIYYSQIVNDFQKGDIAEGYSVSREKKESFPLTVTSAQKNPTAFYLCASSIDHWTKGSPLHFGNGTRLTVT.